This T cell receptor (beta chain) was recorded in a study of T cell changes during pregnancy in multiple sclerosis. The CDR3 totals 15 residues. The ends were cut back, 2 bases at V and 0 bases at J, with 11 bases in the middle. Germline V gene lookup returns CDR1 MNHNS and CDR2 SASEGT. Clones were read by immunoSEQ multiplex PCR, and TCRdb kept only the in-frame ones, dropping some. Of under 95,000 clones in the sample, 94% were seen once. The rearrangement links TRBV6-1 to TRBJ2-7, with a possible D match to TRBD2 (5 bases). The sample consisted of peripheral blood, taken in the second trimester of pregnancy. The sequence derives from a female donor in good health, enrolled as a control in a pregnancy study. The DNA for the CDR3 is TGTGCCAGCAGTGAACCCGGGGTCAGCTCCTACGAGCAGTACTTC. Its translation is CASSEPGVSSYEQYF.